The rows below give T cell receptor beta chains drawn from one sample of a study of blood T cells in healthy people across ages. One entry per CDR3 protein results from TCRdb running MiXCR on the 5' RACE reads. Of roughly 2 million distinct CDR3 sequences listed, just under 50% are singletons. The sequencing input was blood. The receptors originated from a woman aged 40 to 49 in good health. The CDR3 runs from the conserved cysteine through the conserved F or W. The D gene is left open where the match is weak. Size is omitted from some rows. Given values are once, few, many or a class for expanded clones.

NA,TRBV12-3/TRBV12-4,few,TRBJ1-2,TGTGCCAGCAGTTTAGCGATGGGGGGCTCCTTTTCCTCTGGCTACACCTTC,CASSLAMGGSFSSGYTF
TRBD1,TRBV7-2,few,TRBJ1-5,TGTGCCAGCAGCTTAACAACAGGGGGCAAACAGCCCCAGCATTTT,CASSLTTGGKQPQHF
NA,TRBV6-5,NA,TRBJ2-5,TGTGCCAGCACTCCATCTGGAGGGAAGGGTGACAATGAGCAGTACTTC,CASTPSGGKGDNEQYF
TRBD2,TRBV7-2,NA,TRBJ2-1,TGTGCCAGCAGCCCACGAAGCGGGGGACGCTACAATGAGCAGTTCTTC,CASSPRSGGRYNEQFF
NA,TRBV28,few,TRBJ2-5,TGTGCCAGCAGCAGGGGATCAGGGACCCAGTACTTC,CASSRGSGTQYF
NA,TRBV20-1,NA,TRBJ2-7,TGCGCCGGAAGGAACGATTACGAGCAGTACTTC,CAGRNDYEQYF
TRBD2,TRBV15,NA,TRBJ2-5,TGTGCCACCAGCAGAGATAGGCAGGGAGGGGAGACCCAGTACTTC,CATSRDRQGGETQYF
TRBD1,TRBV6-2/TRBV6-3,NA,TRBJ1-2,TGTGCCAGCAGTAGGACTCCGGGACAGGGGGCGAATGGCTACACCTTC,CASSRTPGQGANGYTF
NA,TRBV5-1,few,TRBJ2-7,TGCGCCAGCAGCTACCGGACTCAGAACTACGAGCAGTACTTC,CASSYRTQNYEQYF
NA,TRBV9,once,TRBJ2-3,TGTGCCAGCAGCGTAGAGACGGTTGGCACAGATACGCAGTATTTT,CASSVETVGTDTQYF
NA,TRBV20-1,NA,TRBJ1-5,TGCAGTGCTAGTAGGGAGGGATGGGTCAATCAGCCCCAGCATTTT,CSASREGWVNQPQHF
NA,TRBV7-9,NA,TRBJ2-1,TGTGCCAGCAGCGGGGTGGGGGGCTCGAGGTATGAGCAGTTCTTC,CASSGVGGSRYEQFF
NA,TRBV18,NA,TRBJ1-6,TGTGCCAGCTCCCGCGACAGGAAGATGTCACCCCTCCACTTT,CASSRDRKMSPLHF
NA,TRBV15,NA,TRBJ2-5,TGTGCCACCAGCAGAGATCGCATCGAAGAGACCCAGTACTTC,CATSRDRIEETQYF
NA,TRBV6-6,NA,TRBJ1-6,TGTGCCAGCAGTTACATGCAGGATGTATATAATTCACCCCTCCACTTT,CASSYMQDVYNSPLHF
TRBD1,TRBV28,NA,TRBJ2-4,TGTGCCAGCAGTCCCCCCCGAAGGGGGCCCAAAAACATTCAGTACTTC,CASSPPRRGPKNIQYF
NA,TRBV7-2,NA,TRBJ2-1,TGTGCCAGCAGCCTAGATCTGAAGCAGTTCTTC,CASSLDLKQFF
TRBD1,TRBV7-2,NA,TRBJ2-3,TGTGCCAGCAGCTTAGGCGGGGACAGGGTAAAAGATACGCAGTATTTT,CASSLGGDRVKDTQYF
TRBD1,TRBV4-2,NA,TRBJ2-5,TGTGCCAGCAGCCAAGATTCCGGGACAGGGGGCAGGTTAGGAGAGACCCAGTACTTC,CASSQDSGTGGRLGETQYF
TRBD2,TRBV6-6,few,TRBJ2-7,TGTGCCAGCAGTTACTCGGGACTAAGCTCCTACGAGCAGTACTTC,CASSYSGLSSYEQYF
TRBD1,TRBV6-6,NA,TRBJ2-7,TGTGCCAGCAGTTACTCGAGTGGGACAGATTCCTACGAGCAGTACTTC,CASSYSSGTDSYEQYF
NA,TRBV9,once,TRBJ2-3,TGTGCCAGCAGCCCGAATCACGAGGACACGCAGTATTTT,CASSPNHEDTQYF
TRBD2,TRBV28,NA,TRBJ2-1,TGTGCCAGCAGTTTCGCAGGGCTAGCGGTAGGGAATGAGCAGTTCTTC,CASSFAGLAVGNEQFF
NA,TRBV5-1,NA,TRBJ2-5,TGCGCCAGCAGCTCTAGCGTGACGGAGACCCAGTACTTC,CASSSSVTETQYF
TRBD2,TRBV28,NA,TRBJ2-1,TGTGCCAGCAGCCGACTAGCGGCGTATGAGCAGTTCTTC,CASSRLAAYEQFF
NA,TRBV7-8,NA,TRBJ1-2,TGTGCCAGCAACCCTCACCGGGGCAGGGATGATGGCTACACCTTC,CASNPHRGRDDGYTF